Reported below is one T cell receptor beta chain. The data derive from a study of cytotoxic CD8 clonotypes in ibrutinib-treated CLL. Some clones are missing from TCRdb's copy, which holds only in-frame ones; the method was immunoSEQ multiplex PCR. The table shows about 160,000 clones, with under 90% occurring only once. The CDR3 is 16 residues long. Germline-derived CDR1 and CDR2 are ENHRY and SYGVKD. The V end was cut by 2 bases, the J end by 2 bases, with 15 bases between. This chain uses TRBV10-3 with TRBJ1-1; D call uncertain. The origin of this receptor is a human donor with chronic lymphocytic leukemia. Here the sequenced sample was PBMCs, taken after 24 months of ibrutinib treatment. Here the CDR3 reads CAISERAGEGNTEAFF. DNA of the CDR3: TGTGCCATCAGTGAGAGGGCCGGGGAAGGAAACACTGAAGCTTTCTTT.